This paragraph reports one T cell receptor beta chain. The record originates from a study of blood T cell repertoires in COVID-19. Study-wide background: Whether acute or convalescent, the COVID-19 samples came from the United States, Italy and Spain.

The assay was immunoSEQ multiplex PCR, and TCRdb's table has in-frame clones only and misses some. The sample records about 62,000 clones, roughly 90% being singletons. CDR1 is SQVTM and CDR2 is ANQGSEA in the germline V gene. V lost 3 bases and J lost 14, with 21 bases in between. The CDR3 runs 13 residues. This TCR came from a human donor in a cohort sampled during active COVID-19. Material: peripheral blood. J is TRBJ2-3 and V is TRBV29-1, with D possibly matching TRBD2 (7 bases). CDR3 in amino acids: CSVERGGAVGRYF. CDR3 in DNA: TGCAGCGTTGAGAGGGGGGGGGCCGTTGGTAGGTATTTT.